Each of the 7 T cell receptor beta chains below was sequenced from the same sample in a study of blood T cell repertoires in COVID-19. Assay: immunoSEQ multiplex PCR; the TCRdb copy retains only in-frame clones and omits some. Altogether around 270,000 clones are present, about four fifths being singletons, with the ten largest covering 1.5% to 1.9%. The sample comprised peripheral blood. The receptors originated from a woman aged 40 to 49 who had recovered from COVID-19.

Turning to this clone: A much larger clone differs by one base, so this may be a read error. The identical CDR3 is also encoded by other nucleotide sequences in the sample. The V gene is TRBV5-1, the J gene TRBJ1-3; TRBD1 is a possible D gene (5 bases). The CDR3 runs to 15 residues. Looked up from germline, CDR1 is SGHRS and CDR2 is YFSETQ. Trimming took off 1 base at V and 0 bases at J, with 8 bases between the two ends. The CDR3 region has the DNA TGCGCCAGCAGCTTGCAGGGCCGCTCTGGAAACACCATATATTTT. Translating gives CASSLQGRSGNTIYF.

This rearrangement joins TRBV2 to TRBJ2-1, with D uncertain. There are 12 residues in the CDR3. V was pared by 2 bases and J by 9 bases, with 8 bases between. Germline values: CDR1 SNHLY, CDR2 FYNNEI. The CDR3 region is CASSEIFLEQFF. As DNA, the CDR3 is TGTGCCAGCAGTGAAATTTTTCTTGAGCAGTTCTTC.

This chain uses TRBV6-4 with TRBJ2-1; D perhaps matches TRBD2 (6 bases). V lost 8 bases and J 4 bases, leaving 18 bases between the germline ends. Germline V gene sequence: CDR1 MRHNA, CDR2 SNTAGT. The CDR3 spans 15 residues. CDR3 sequence reads: CASGQSSGSYNEQFF. Here the CDR3 DNA reads TGTGCCAGCGGACAAAGTAGCGGATCGTACAATGAGCAGTTCTTC.

J is TRBJ2-7 and V is TRBV6-4; D is possibly TRBD2 (5 bases). The CDR3 contains 14 residues. The V gene lost 5 bases and the J gene lost 3 bases, with 14 bases spanning the gap. The germline V gene encodes CDR1 MRHNA and CDR2 SNTAGT. The CDR3: CASSPPSGYYEQYF. The CDR3 bases are TGTGCCAGCAGTCCCCCCTCGGGATACTACGAGCAGTACTTC.

This clone showed up just once. V usage is TRBV9 and J usage is TRBJ1-6, with TRBD1 matching over 10 bases. J was trimmed by 7 bases and V by 0 bases; bases with no gene match: 1. Germline V gene data show CDR1 as SGDLS and CDR2 as YYNGEE. CDR3 size: 15 residues. DNA for the CDR3: TGTGCCAGCAGCGTAGCGGGACAGGGGAATTCACCCCTCCACTTT. This encodes CASSVAGQGNSPLHF.

V is TRBV28 and J is TRBJ1-1, with 7 bases matching TRBD1. V was clipped by 2 bases and J by 10 bases; unmatched bases: 7. The CDR3 sequence is 13 residues long. Per the germline V gene, CDR1 is MDHEN and CDR2 is SYDVKM. CDR3 nucleotides: TGTGCCAGCAGTTTACGACAGGGTAACGGAGCTTTCTTT. Its translation is CASSLRQGNGAFF.

The CDR3, as DNA: TGTGCCAGCAGTGATCAGGGAGGCCAGCAGTTCTTC. It encodes CASSDQGGQQFF. This chain uses TRBV2 with TRBJ2-1; maybe TRBD2 (6 bases). CDR1 is SNHLY and CDR2 is FYNNEI in the germline V gene. Trimming left V 3 bases short and J 11 bases short, with 11 bases between. CDR3 size: 12 residues.